This T cell receptor (beta chain) was sequenced for a study of blood T cells in healthy people across ages. Study-wide findings and caveats: Long-lived donors carried more naive CD4+ cells and greater diversity than aged donors. Older age went with lower TCR beta diversity per million T cells, in a roughly linear way. Naive T cell percentage showed a strong correlation with the diversity of TCR beta.

For the second PCR, which ran for 7 to 11 cycles, a sample-barcoded 5' primer and a J-beta primer mix were used. Via MiXCR, TCRdb re-called the 5' RACE reads, giving one row per CDR3 protein. The repertoire holds about 1 million distinct CDR3 sequences, over 35% seen once, with approximately 19% in the top ten. For every donor, a draw yielded about 9.7 milliliters of peripheral blood. CDR1 is DFQATT, CDR2 SNEGSKA, per germline (reference sequence). The ends lost 7 bases at V and 6 bases at J; junction bases unmatched: 5. The CDR3 extends over 13 amino acids. This clonotype was observed many times. Its antigen is as yet unknown.

The clonotype was recovered from a woman aged 55-75 years in good health. The gene calls are TRBV20-1 and TRBJ2-3; 12 bases are shared with TRBD2. The source material was blood. CDR3 loop: CSGASGREDTQYF. The DNA of the CDR3 is TGCAGTGGGGCTAGCGGGAGGGAGGATACGCAGTATTTT.